This T cell receptor beta chain was identified in a study of monozygotic twins with inflammatory bowel disease. This CDR3 has 14 amino acids. Sampling involved one blood draw (roughly 2.5 ml) for every donor. During cDNA synthesis, UMIs that each contained a 6-nucleotide sample barcode were added by means of template switching. With the 5' RACE reads reprocessed, TCRdb shows one record per CDR3 protein and no DNA. Its table records approximately 200,000 distinct CDR3 sequences. This TCR was recovered from a human donor with ulcerative colitis or Crohn's disease, or a healthy co-twin of an affected twin (not recorded which). V is TRBV12-3 or TRBV12-4 and J is TRBJ2-7; TCRdb's D call, TRBD1, is unchecked because there is no DNA. The sample consisted of blood. The CDR3 loop reads CASSLVGGNYEQYF.